This paragraph reports one T cell receptor beta chain. Per the original data handling: Estimated nucleated cell counts came from reference gene primer amplification. Here immunoSEQ multiplex PCR was the method, and the copy in TCRdb shows in-frame clones only, minus some. V and J calls and clone size are given by that table; D and trimming were obtained from the DNA. Of 100,000 to 150,000 clones in the sample, 79% were seen once. The source of the sample is a study of blood T cell repertoires in COVID-19. Looking at the study overall: The samples span acute and convalescent COVID-19 from the United States, Italy and Spain.

The germline V gene has CDR1 MDHEN and CDR2 SYDVKM. V was shortened by 6 bases and J by 2 bases, with 6 bases between the two germline ends. CDR3 size: 12 residues. The sequence was collected from a man aged 35-49 years with active or convalescent COVID-19. V gene TRBV28 combines with J gene TRBJ2-3, with unresolved D. Source material: peripheral blood. The CDR3 region is CASSQDTDTQYF. DNA for the CDR3: TGTGCCAGCAGCCAGGACACAGATACGCAGTATTTT.